What follows is one T cell receptor beta chain and its context. Primers for the PCR totalled 60 Vbeta and 13 Jbeta. Repertoires were generated with immunoSEQ multiplex PCR, while TCRdb's copy carries only in-frame clones and drops some. The table lists about 200,000 clones, roughly 85% of them singletons. With V trimmed by 4 bases and J by 5 bases, 4 bases remained unmatched. The CDR3 length is 14 residues. CDR1 is SGHNT, CDR2 YYREEE, per germline (reference sequence). The record originates from a study of cytomegalovirus exposure and HLA in healthy donors. Sequencing input: PBMCs. The J gene is TRBJ1-2, the V gene TRBV5-4; 11 positions agree with TRBD1. The receptor was derived from a woman in her twenties or thirties in good health and CMV-seropositive. The chain's CDR3 is CASSIGQGAYGYTF. Here the CDR3 DNA reads TGTGCCAGCAGCATAGGACAGGGGGCTTATGGCTACACCTTC.